This TCR beta chain was obtained from a study of shared clonotypes between healthy human individuals. Study-level points and caveats: It was observed that around 5% of naive CD4 clonotypes were shared across a handful of donors.

Germline V gene sequence: CDR1 MDHEN, CDR2 SYDVKM. The V end was cut by 4 bases, the J end by 1 base, with 12 bases between. This CDR3 is 15 amino acids long. Profiling relied on immunoSEQ multiplex PCR, and the TCRdb table lists in-frame clones only, not all of them. This sample yields some 2 million clones, of which 85% to 95% are seen a single time; 0.13% belongs to the top ten. The donor population consisted of healthy HIV-negative adults with no recent acute infections or vaccinations. As concerns this clone: The antigen is undetermined.

The sample was naive CD4+ T cells sorted from blood. Subset reported: CD45RA+ positively selected. The TCR was taken from a man between 18 and 35 years old in good health. The V gene is TRBV28, the J gene TRBJ2-3; D may be TRBD1 (6 bases). The CDR3 reads CASSSRGPGTDTQYF. CDR3 coding DNA: TGTGCCAGCAGTTCCAGGGGCCCGGGCACAGATACGCAGTATTTT.